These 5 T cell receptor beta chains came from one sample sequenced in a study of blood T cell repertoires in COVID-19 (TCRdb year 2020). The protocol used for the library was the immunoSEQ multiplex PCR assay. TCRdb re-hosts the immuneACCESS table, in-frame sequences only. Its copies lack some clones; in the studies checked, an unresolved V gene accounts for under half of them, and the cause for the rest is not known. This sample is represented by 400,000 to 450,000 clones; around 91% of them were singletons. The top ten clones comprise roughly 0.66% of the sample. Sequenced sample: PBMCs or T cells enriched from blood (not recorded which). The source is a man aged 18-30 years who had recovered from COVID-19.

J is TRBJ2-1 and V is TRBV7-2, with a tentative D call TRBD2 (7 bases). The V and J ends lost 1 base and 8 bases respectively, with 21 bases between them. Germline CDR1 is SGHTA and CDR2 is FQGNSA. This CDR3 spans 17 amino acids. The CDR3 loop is CASSLVKGGFRRDEQFF. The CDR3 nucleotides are TGTGCCAGCAGCTTAGTCAAGGGGGGGTTTAGGAGGGATGAGCAGTTCTTC.

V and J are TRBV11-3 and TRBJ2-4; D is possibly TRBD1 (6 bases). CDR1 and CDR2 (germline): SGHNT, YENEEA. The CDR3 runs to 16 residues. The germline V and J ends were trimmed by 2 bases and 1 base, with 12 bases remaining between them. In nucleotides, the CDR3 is TGTGCCAGCAGCTTATTTGCCCAGGGGGCCAAAAACATTCAGTACTTC. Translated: CASSLFAQGAKNIQYF.

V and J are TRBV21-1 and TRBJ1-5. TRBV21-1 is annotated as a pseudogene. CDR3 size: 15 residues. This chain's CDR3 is CASSKAKDYNQPQHF. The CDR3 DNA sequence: TGTGCCAGCAGCAAAGCCAAGGACTACAATCAGCCCCAGCATTTT.

In DNA form, the CDR3 reads TGTGCCACCCCGCATAGCTCTGGGGCCAACGTCCTGACTTTC. Residues: CATPHSSGANVLTF. V usage is TRBV6-5 and J usage is TRBJ2-6; D call uncertain. This CDR3 comprises 14 residues. V lost 10 bases, J lost 0 bases, and 10 bases lay in between. Germline V gene sequence: CDR1 MNHEY, CDR2 SVGAGI.

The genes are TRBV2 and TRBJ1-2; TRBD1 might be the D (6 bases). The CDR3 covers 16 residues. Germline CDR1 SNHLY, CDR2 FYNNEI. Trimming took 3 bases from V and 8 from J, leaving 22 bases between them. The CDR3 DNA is TGTGCCAGCAGTGAGGGCCTACTACAGGGAATCGACGGCTACACCTTC. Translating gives CASSEGLLQGIDGYTF.